The 27 T cell receptor beta chains presented below share a single source sample, sequenced in a study of cytomegalovirus exposure and HLA in healthy donors. PCR used 60 Vbeta primers and 13 Jbeta primers. The table came from immunoSEQ multiplex PCR; TCRdb's copy has only in-frame clones and leaves some out. The sample lists about 150,000 clones, around 79% seen once, with about 5.2% in the top ten. The sequenced sample consisted of PBMCs. The receptors were gathered from a man aged 25-40 years in good health and CMV-seropositive.

CDR3 in amino acids: CASSMREGHEQYF. The CDR3, as DNA: TGTGCCAGTAGTATGCGGGAGGGCCACGAGCAGTACTTC. The chain carries TRBV19 and TRBJ2-7; 9 bases match TRBD2. The CDR3 extends over 13 amino acids. Germline V gene lookup returns CDR1 LNHDA and CDR2 SQIVND (reference sequence). With V trimmed by 3 bases and J by 5 bases, 2 bases remained unmatched.

This chain uses TRBV6-6 with TRBJ2-1, with D tentatively TRBD1 (6 bases). Germline CDR1 and CDR2: MNHNY and SVGAGI (reference sequence). This CDR3 spans 12 amino acids. Trimming shortened V by 8 bases and J by 6 bases, and 11 bases separated the two germline ends. The DNA of the CDR3 is TGTGCCAGCCTACTAGGGGGCAATGAGCAGTTCTTC. This codes for CASLLGGNEQFF.

This chain uses TRBV27 with TRBJ2-7; a weak D match, TRBD1 (5 bases). Per the germline V gene, CDR1 is MNHEY and CDR2 is SMNVEV (reference sequence). This CDR3 is built from 14 residues. Between the trimmed V and J ends, which lost 4 bases and 6 bases, there was a span of 16 bases. Here the CDR3 reads CASSYGSGFSEQYF. The CDR3 coding sequence is TGTGCCAGCAGTTACGGATCAGGGTTCTCCGAGCAGTACTTC.

Points on this clone: The junction and the germline gene differ at one end; a read error may be behind it. The rearrangement joins TRBV7-9 to TRBJ2-7, with 7 bases aligning to TRBD2. The CDR3 spans 14 residues. Germline-derived CDR1 and CDR2 are SEHNR and FQNEAQ (reference sequence). CDR3 in DNA: TGTTCCAGCAGCTTAGACGGGAGGCACTACGAGCAGTACTTC. As protein: CSSSLDGRHYEQYF.

This chain uses TRBV19 with TRBJ1-1; perhaps TRBD1 as D (5 bases). The germline V and J ends were trimmed by 6 bases and 3 bases, with 11 bases remaining between them. Looked up from germline, CDR1 is LNHDA and CDR2 is SQIVND (reference sequence). The CDR3 is made up of 13 amino acids. The CDR3 region has the DNA TGTGCCAGTAGCCCGACAGTTTACACTGAAGCTTTCTTT. Its protein is CASSPTVYTEAFF. Supplemented by reference TRBV19 and TRBJ1-1, the full variable domain reads DGGITQSPKYLFRKEGQNVTLSCEQNLNHDAMYWYRQDPGQGLRLIYYSQIVNDFQKGDIAEGYSVSREKKESFPLTVTSAQKNPTAFYLCASSPTVYTEAFFGQGTRLTVV.

This chain links TRBV7-9 with TRBJ2-3; TRBD2 agrees at 14 bases. In germline, CDR1 is SEHNR, CDR2 FQNEAQ (reference sequence). This CDR3 is built from 16 residues. J lost 4 bases, V lost 5 bases, and 5 bases had no gene match. The CDR3 DNA follows: TGTGCCAGCAGCCCGGGACTAGCGGGGGCAGCAGATACGCAGTATTTT. The encoded protein is CASSPGLAGAADTQYF.

Concerning this clone: A read error may produce the germline difference seen at one junction end. The chain couples TRBV7-9 to TRBJ2-1; 7 nucleotides agree with TRBD2. This CDR3 spans 15 amino acids. Per germline, CDR1 SEHNR and CDR2 FQNEAQ (reference sequence). This chain's CDR3 is CSSSFRAGAYNEQFF. The CDR3 DNA reads as TGTTCCAGCAGCTTTCGGGCGGGAGCCTACAATGAGCAGTTCTTC.

V gene TRBV28 combines with J gene TRBJ2-5; the match to TRBD2 covers 10 bases. From germline, CDR1 is MDHEN and CDR2 SYDVKM. V shed 4 bases, J shed 1 base, and the junction held 9 bases outside the gene matches. This CDR3 has 17 residues. The CDR3 reads CASSSAVAGGSQETQYF. Here the CDR3 DNA reads TGTGCCAGCAGTTCGGCTGTAGCGGGGGGATCCCAAGAGACCCAGTACTTC. Filled out from reference TRBV28 and TRBJ2-5, the complete variable domain reads DVKVTQSSRYLVKRTGEKVFLECVQDMDHENMFWYRQDPGLGLRLIYFSYDVKMKEKGDIPEGYSVSREKKERFSLILESASTNQTSMYLCASSSAVAGGSQETQYFGPGTRLLVL.

The table lists this clone with a few counts. V and J are TRBV7-9 and TRBJ2-7, with TRBD2 identical over 7 bases. The CDR3 length is 15 residues. Germline CDR1 is SEHNR and CDR2 is FQNEAQ (reference sequence). The junction had 5 bases not matched to a gene; V was cut back by 1 base and J by 2 bases. CDR3 coding DNA: TGTGCCAGCAGCTTAGTAGGGACTAAGACCTACGAGCAGTACTTC. Translated, it gives CASSLVGTKTYEQYF.

Worth noting for this clone: Sequence at one end of the junction differs from germline and may be a read error. The genes are TRBV7-9 and TRBJ1-2; 10 positions match TRBD1. CDR1 is SEHNR and CDR2 is FQNEAQ in the germline V gene (reference sequence). This CDR3 has 16 amino acids. The CDR3 loop reads CSSSREGQGSNYGYTF. CDR3 DNA sequence: TGTTCCAGCAGCCGTGAGGGACAGGGGTCCAACTATGGCTACACCTTC.

The DNA of the CDR3 is TGTGCCAGCAGCACCGGACAGGAGAAGTACTTC. It is translated as CASSTGQEKYF. The chain uses TRBV7-9 and TRBJ2-7; TRBD1 agrees at 7 bases. Germline V gene sequence: CDR1 SEHNR, CDR2 FQNEAQ (reference sequence). The CDR3 spans 11 residues. The junction had 6 bases not matched to a gene; V was cut back by 5 bases and J by 11 bases.

This sequence joins TRBV7-9 and TRBJ2-7, with 15 bases that match TRBD2. V dropped 5 bases and J dropped 5; count of bases not matched to a gene: 13. The CDR3 has 18 amino acids. Germline V CDR1 and CDR2: SEHNR, FQNEAQ (reference sequence). The DNA for the CDR3 is TGTGCCAGCAGCCCGGAGCCCGGACTAGCGGGGGGGCCAAACGAGCAGTACTTC. The encoded protein is CASSPEPGLAGGPNEQYF. The variable domain in full, completed from reference TRBV7-9 and TRBJ2-7, reads DTGVSQNPRHKITKRGQNVTFRCDPISEHNRLYWYRQTLGQGPEFLTYFQNEAQLEKSRLLSDRFSAERPKGSFSTLEIQRTEQGDSAMYLCASSPEPGLAGGPNEQYFGPGTRLTVT.

With respect to this clone: One end of the junction does not line up with germline, which may come from a read error. The V and J genes are TRBV5-1 and TRBJ2-4, with TRBD2 matching over 12 bases. This CDR3 has 16 amino acids. Germline CDR1 and CDR2: SGHRS and YFSETQ. The CDR3 bases are TGCGCCAGCAGCATAGGACTAGCGGGATCGGTAAACAGTCAGTACTTC. Amino acid sequence: CASSIGLAGSVNSQYF.

Concerning this clone itself: Different DNA sequences within this sample yield the same CDR3. The chain uses TRBV5-5 and TRBJ1-1; TRBD1 matches 9 bases. From germline, CDR1 is SGHKS and CDR2 YYEKEE (reference sequence). The CDR3 is made up of 16 amino acids. V lost 4 bases to trimming and J lost 0 bases; unmatched junction nucleotides: 7. The CDR3 sequence is CASSPGQGTMNTEAFF. The CDR3 DNA is TGTGCCAGCAGCCCGGGACAGGGCACGATGAACACTGAAGCTTTCTTT. Combining the CDR3 with reference TRBV5-5 and TRBJ1-1 gives the whole variable domain DAGVTQSPTHLIKTRGQQVTLRCSPISGHKSVSWYQQVLGQGPQFIFQYYEKEERGRGNFPDRFSARQFPNYSSELNVNALLLGDSALYLCASSPGQGTMNTEAFFGQGTRLTVV.

This chain uses TRBV5-6 with TRBJ1-5, with TRBD1 as a possible D gene (6 bases). There are 15 residues in the CDR3. The V end lost 4 bases, the J end lost 3 bases, and 14 bases lay between the germline ends. Germline V gene sequence: CDR1 SGHDT, CDR2 YYEEEE. The CDR3 nucleotides read TGTGCCAGCAGCGGCGCCGGGACACCCAATCAGCCCCAGCATTTT. This sequence encodes CASSGAGTPNQPQHF. Filled out from reference TRBV5-6 and TRBJ1-5, the complete variable domain reads DAGVTQSPTHLIKTRGQQVTLRCSPKSGHDTVSWYQQALGQGPQFIFQYYEEEERQRGNFPDRFSGHQFPNYSSELNVNALLLGDSALYLCASSGAGTPNQPQHFGDGTRLSIL.

This clone has more than one count but fewer than ten. This chain links TRBV2 with TRBJ1-5, with D possibly TRBD1 on 5 matching bases. Germline V gene data show CDR1 as SNHLY and CDR2 as FYNNEI. The V gene lost 10 bases and the J gene lost 0 bases, with 10 bases spanning the gap. CDR3 size: 13 residues. The CDR3 spells CATHRISNQPQHF. The CDR3 DNA is TGTGCCACCCACAGGATTAGCAATCAGCCCCAGCATTTT.

The CDR3 sequence: CASRQGVEAFF. As DNA, the CDR3 is TGCGCCAGCAGACAGGGGGTTGAAGCTTTCTTT. The V call is TRBV4-1, the J call TRBJ1-1, with TRBD1 identical over 8 bases. The CDR3 totals 11 residues. CDR1 MGHRA and CDR2 YSYEKL come from the germline V gene. Losses at the gene ends were 6 bases for V and 7 bases for J; bases not matched to a gene: 1.

The chain uses TRBV19 and TRBJ1-1, with TRBD1 as a possible D gene (5 bases). CDR1 is LNHDA, CDR2 SQIVND, per germline (reference sequence). The germline V and J ends were trimmed by 2 bases and 1 base, with 8 bases remaining between them. The CDR3 extends over 14 amino acids. CDR3 nucleotides: TGTGCCAGTAGTATATGGGGGGGGAACACTGAAGCTTTCTTT. Translated, it gives CASSIWGGNTEAFF.

The chain combines TRBV7-2 with TRBJ2-2; 7 bases fit TRBD1. With 6 bases clipped from V and 6 bases from J, the junction kept 13 bases outside the gene matches. CDR1 is SGHTA and CDR2 is FQGNSA in the germline V gene. This CDR3 region has 16 residues. CDR3 loop: CASRPLRQGVSGELFF. The CDR3 nucleotides are TGTGCCAGCAGACCCCTGAGACAGGGAGTATCCGGGGAGCTGTTTTTT.

The chain has TRBV7-9 and TRBJ1-2, with no clear D. Germline CDR1 SEHNR, CDR2 FQNEAQ (reference sequence). With 4 bases removed from V and 4 bases from J, the gap between germline ends came to 16 bases. This CDR3 is built from 15 residues. The CDR3 DNA reads TGTGCCAGCAGCTCAAATTTACAACAGCTCTATGGCTACACCTTC. It yields the protein CASSSNLQQLYGYTF.

The chain uses TRBV6-5 and TRBJ2-2, with 9 bases lining up with TRBD1. CDR1 is MNHEY, CDR2 SVGAGI, per germline. CDR3 length: 14 amino acids. V shed 6 bases and J 7 bases; nucleotides not matched to a gene: 6. The CDR3 coding sequence is TGTGCCAGCAGGGTGGGACAGGGAGGCGGGGAGCTGTTTTTT. It encodes CASRVGQGGGELFF.

CDR3 loop: CASSTHGQVNEQYF. The CDR3, as DNA: TGTGCCAGTAGTACACACGGACAGGTAAACGAGCAGTACTTC. The J gene is TRBJ2-5, the V gene TRBV19; 7 nucleotides align to TRBD1. The J call may be faulty, since TRBJ2-7 better matches the DNA end. Germline V CDR1 and CDR2: LNHDA, SQIVND (reference sequence). The length of the CDR3 is 14 residues.

CDR3 loop: CASSVGFGEGRTEAFF. CDR3 bases: TGCGCCAGCAGCGTCGGATTTGGGGAGGGTCGGACTGAAGCTTTCTTT. V gene TRBV4-1 combines with J gene TRBJ1-1; no clear D gene. The V gene lost 5 bases and the J gene lost 5 bases, with 21 bases spanning the gap. Per the germline V gene, CDR1 is MGHRA and CDR2 is YSYEKL. The CDR3 consists of 16 residues.

The rearrangement uses TRBV5-6 and TRBJ1-6; D is undetermined. V gave up 4 bases and J gave up 9 bases, with 8 bases separating them. From germline, CDR1 is SGHDT and CDR2 YYEEEE. CDR3 length: 12 residues. CDR3 sequence (DNA): TGTGCCAGCAGCAGCGGTGGTTCACCCCTCCACTTT. Protein: CASSSGGSPLHF.

This sequence joins TRBV19 and TRBJ1-2; no firm D call. This CDR3 spans 15 amino acids. In germline, CDR1 is LNHDA, CDR2 SQIVND (reference sequence). The germline V and J ends were trimmed by 8 bases and 5 bases, with 21 bases remaining between them. In DNA, the CDR3 is TGTGCCAGTTTATGCCTCGACAACAGTGGATATGGCTACACCTTC. Translated, it gives CASLCLDNSGYGYTF. Variable domain in full (rest from reference TRBV19 and TRBJ1-2): DGGITQSPKYLFRKEGQNVTLSCEQNLNHDAMYWYRQDPGQGLRLIYYSQIVNDFQKGDIAEGYSVSREKKESFPLTVTSAQKNPTAFYLCASLCLDNSGYGYTFGSGTRLTVV.

V and J are TRBV28 and TRBJ1-2, with a tentative D call TRBD1 (5 bases). In germline, CDR1 is MDHEN, CDR2 SYDVKM. CDR3 length: 14 amino acids. Trimming stripped 6 bases from V and 0 bases from J, with 11 bases between. CDR3 sequence: CASSYPTANYGYTF. The CDR3 DNA follows: TGTGCCAGCAGCTACCCGACAGCTAACTATGGCTACACCTTC.

On this clone: One end of the junction varies from germline; a read error may be responsible. Within the sample, other DNA sequences also encode this same CDR3. The CDR3 coding sequence is TGTGCCAGCAGCGTAGTTTGGTTAGCGCACACCGGGGAGCTATTTTTT. It encodes CASSVVWLAHTGELFF. This rearrangement joins TRBV9 to TRBJ2-2, with D possibly TRBD2 on 5 matching bases. The germline CDR1 and CDR2 sequences are SGDLS and YYNGEE. This CDR3 comprises 16 residues.